This TCR beta chain was observed in a study of siplizumab effects on memory and regulatory T cells. Findings and limits, study-wide: Alloreactive sequences traceable to unstimulated CD4+ memory cells were significantly reduced by siplizumab. Naive T cells were seemingly more diverse than memory cells, and major contributions to the alloresponse seemed to be made by them. Most alloreactive clones went unmapped to unstimulated subsets; only a minor fraction mapped.

Here immunoSEQ multiplex PCR was the method, and the copy in TCRdb shows in-frame clones only, minus some. The data hold tens of thousands of clones, with less than 80% observed a single time. The germline CDR1 and CDR2 sequences are SGHAT and FQNNGV. Losses at the gene ends were 5 bases for V and 8 bases for J; bases not matched to a gene: 8. The CDR3 length is 15 residues. Details on this clone: Its specificity is not known.

The chain combines TRBV11-2 with TRBJ1-6, with 8 bases fitting TRBD1. The sequence was collected from a human donor in good health. Material: memory CD4+ T cells sorted from blood. The CDR3: CASSGRTGSDSPLHF. CDR3 sequence (DNA): TGTGCCAGCAGCGGGAGGACAGGGAGTGATTCACCCCTCCACTTT.